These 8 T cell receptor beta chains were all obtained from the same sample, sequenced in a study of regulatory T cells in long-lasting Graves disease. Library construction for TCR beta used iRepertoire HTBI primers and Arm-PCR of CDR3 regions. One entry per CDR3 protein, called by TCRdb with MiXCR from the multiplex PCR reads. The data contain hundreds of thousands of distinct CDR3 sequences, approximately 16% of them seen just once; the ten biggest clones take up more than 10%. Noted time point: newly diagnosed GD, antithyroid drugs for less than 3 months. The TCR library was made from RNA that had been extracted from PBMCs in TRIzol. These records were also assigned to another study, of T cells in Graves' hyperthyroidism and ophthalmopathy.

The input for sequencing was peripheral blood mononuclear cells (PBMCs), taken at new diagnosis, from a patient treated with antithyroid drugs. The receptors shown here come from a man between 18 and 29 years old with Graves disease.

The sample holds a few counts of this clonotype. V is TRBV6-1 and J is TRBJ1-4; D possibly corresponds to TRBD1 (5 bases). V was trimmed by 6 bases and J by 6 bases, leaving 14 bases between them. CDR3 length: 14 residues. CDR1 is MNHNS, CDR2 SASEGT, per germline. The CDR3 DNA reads TGTGCCAGCAGCCGCGGGACGTCTTATGAAAAACTGTTTTTT. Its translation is CASSRGTSYEKLFF.

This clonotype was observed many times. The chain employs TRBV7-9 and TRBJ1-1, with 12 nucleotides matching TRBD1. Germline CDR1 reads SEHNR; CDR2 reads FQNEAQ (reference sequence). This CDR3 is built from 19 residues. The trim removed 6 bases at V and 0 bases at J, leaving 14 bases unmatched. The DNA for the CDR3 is TGTGCCAGCAGATATCTAGGGGGGACAGGGGGCGCCCTGAACACTGAAGCTTTCTTT. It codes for CASRYLGGTGGALNTEAFF.

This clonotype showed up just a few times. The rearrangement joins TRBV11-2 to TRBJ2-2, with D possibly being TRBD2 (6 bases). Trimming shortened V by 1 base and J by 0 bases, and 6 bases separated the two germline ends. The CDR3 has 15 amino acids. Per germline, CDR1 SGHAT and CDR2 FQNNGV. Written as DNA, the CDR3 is TGTGCCAGCAGCTTAGCTAGCGCGAACACCGGGGAGCTGTTTTTT. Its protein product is CASSLASANTGELFF.

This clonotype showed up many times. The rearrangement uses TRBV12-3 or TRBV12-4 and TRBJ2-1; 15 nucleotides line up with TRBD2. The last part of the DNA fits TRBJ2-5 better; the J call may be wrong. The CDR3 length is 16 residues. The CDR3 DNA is TGTGCCAGCAGTGACGGACTAGCGGGAGGGGATGAGACCCAGTACTTC. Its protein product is CASSDGLAGGDETQYF.

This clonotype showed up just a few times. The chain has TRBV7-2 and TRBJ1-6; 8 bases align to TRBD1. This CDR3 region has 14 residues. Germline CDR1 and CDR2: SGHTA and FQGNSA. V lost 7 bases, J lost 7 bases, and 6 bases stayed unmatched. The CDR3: CASMTRTGNSPLHF. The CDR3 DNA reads TGTGCCAGCATGACGCGGACAGGGAATTCACCCCTCCACTTT.

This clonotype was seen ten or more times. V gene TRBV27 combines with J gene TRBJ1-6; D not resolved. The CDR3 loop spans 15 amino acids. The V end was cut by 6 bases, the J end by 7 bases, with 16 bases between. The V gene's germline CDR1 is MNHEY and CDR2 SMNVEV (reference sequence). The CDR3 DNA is TGTGCCAGCAGCCCGCGAGGGTATACGAATTCACCCCTCCACTTT. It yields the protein CASSPRGYTNSPLHF.

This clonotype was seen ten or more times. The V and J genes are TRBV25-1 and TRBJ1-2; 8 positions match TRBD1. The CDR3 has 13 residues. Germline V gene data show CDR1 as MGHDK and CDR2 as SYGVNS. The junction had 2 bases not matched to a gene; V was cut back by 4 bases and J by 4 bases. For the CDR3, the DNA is TGTGCCAGCAGTGTGCAGGGGGCCTATGGCTACACCTTC. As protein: CASSVQGAYGYTF.

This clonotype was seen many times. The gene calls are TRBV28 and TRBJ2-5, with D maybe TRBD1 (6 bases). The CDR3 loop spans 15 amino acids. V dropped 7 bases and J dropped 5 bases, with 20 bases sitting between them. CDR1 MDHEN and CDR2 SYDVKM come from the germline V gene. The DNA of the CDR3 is TGTGCCAGCACCACGGACAGTTCAAGCTGGGAGACCCAGTACTTC. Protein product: CASTTDSSSWETQYF. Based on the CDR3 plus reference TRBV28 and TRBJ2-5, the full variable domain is DVKVTQSSRYLVKRTGEKVFLECVQDMDHENMFWYRQDPGLGLRLIYFSYDVKMKEKGDIPEGYSVSREKKERFSLILESASTNQTSMYLCASTTDSSSWETQYFGPGTRLLVL.